This TCR beta chain was observed in a study of T cells in tuberculosis. Assay: immunoSEQ multiplex PCR; the TCRdb copy retains only in-frame clones and omits some. The sample lists about 30,000 clones, less than 97% occurring once. Germline CDR1 is SGHDT and CDR2 is YYEEEE. The CDR3 spans 12 residues. The V end lost 0 bases, the J end lost 8 bases, and 7 bases lay between the germline ends. The specimen sequenced was PBMCs. This clonotype was sampled from a donor between 10 and 29 years old with latent tuberculosis or without tuberculosis infection. The V and J genes are TRBV5-6 and TRBJ2-3; no firm D call. The CDR3 region is CASSLGPGTQYF. The DNA of the CDR3 is TGTGCCAGCAGCTTGGGGCCAGGTACGCAGTATTTT.